A selection of T cell receptor beta chains follows, all from one sample in a study of circulating and synovial CD4+ cells in juvenile arthritis. Sequenced by immunoSEQ multiplex PCR; TCRdb stores in-frame clones only, minus some. The data show tens of thousands of clones, 95% seen once. The sample comprised CD4+ T cells from blood. These receptor sequences come from a human donor with juvenile idiopathic arthritis. The CDR3 runs from the conserved cysteine through the conserved F or W. The order of the fields is V gene, J gene, CDR3 protein.

V: TRBV1
J: TRBJ2-4
CDR3: CTSSQAREALAKNIQYF

V: TRBV18
J: TRBJ2-7
CDR3: CASSPNAGTRGEQYF

V: TRBV2
J: TRBJ1-5
CDR3: CASRDDRLSNQPQHF

V: TRBV6-1
J: TRBJ2-5
CDR3: CASSESGGRQETQYF

V: TRBV28
J: TRBJ2-7
CDR3: CASSPSGGLYEQYF

V: TRBV25-1
J: TRBJ2-7
CDR3: CASSGNTYEQYF

V: TRBV6-5
J: NA
CDR3: CASSYQLAGGAYEQYF

V: TRBV2
J: TRBJ1-1
CDR3: CASRGRQGSNTEAFF

V: TRBV7-9
J: TRBJ2-5
CDR3: CASSAGTGAAETQYF

V: TRBV5-1
J: TRBJ1-3
CDR3: CASKLDGSGNTIYF

V: TRBV27
J: TRBJ2-3
CDR3: CASSLHRDRGPYTQYF

V: TRBV30
J: TRBJ2-5
CDR3: CAWSLRQGAWETQYF

V: TRBV19
J: TRBJ1-2
CDR3: CASSARPGDGYTF

V: TRBV13
J: TRBJ2-1
CDR3: CASSLRVDSYNEQFF

V: TRBV30
J: TRBJ2-5
CDR3: CAWGEGGQGRETQYF

V: TRBV2
J: TRBJ2-7
CDR3: CASSVVARGTYEQYF

V: TRBV7-2
J: TRBJ1-3
CDR3: CASSLVLSSGNTIYF

V: TRBV5-6
J: TRBJ2-3
CDR3: CASSTGTGLLSDTQYF

V: TRBV6-1
J: TRBJ1-6
CDR3: CASSELKGRANSPLHF

V: TRBV6-1
J: TRBJ1-5
CDR3: CASSVLQGIGQPQHF

V: TRBV6-1
J: TRBJ2-5
CDR3: CASSEIQGWETQYF

V: TRBV9
J: TRBJ2-3
CDR3: CASSDDQGLAADTQYF

V: TRBV30
J: TRBJ1-5
CDR3: CAWSVSTSQPQHF

V: TRBV7-9
J: TRBJ1-5
CDR3: CASSPGTGGNQPQHF

V: TRBV5-1
J: TRBJ2-7
CDR3: CASSAPGQGLYEQYF

V: TRBV11-2
J: TRBJ2-2
CDR3: CASSPEAGGGTGELFF

V: TRBV12-2
J: TRBJ2-2
CDR3: CASHLVGLADVNTGELFF

V: TRBV28
J: TRBJ1-1
CDR3: CASSVDRGTTNTEAFF

V: TRBV14
J: TRBJ1-1
CDR3: CASSHVFGGVAEAFF

V: TRBV27
J: TRBJ1-4
CDR3: CASTEKPGNNEKLFF

V: TRBV4-3
J: TRBJ2-6
CDR3: CASSQGQVYYGANVLTF

V: TRBV7-8
J: TRBJ2-6
CDR3: CASSLAPLQFSGANVLTF

V: TRBV4-1
J: TRBJ1-3
CDR3: CASSLTEKADTIYF

V: TRBV5-6
J: TRBJ2-7
CDR3: CASSRSGEQYF

V: TRBV30
J: TRBJ1-4
CDR3: CAWIDTTGKDEKLFF

V: TRBV18
J: TRBJ1-5
CDR3: CASSPLIARNQPQHF

V: TRBV6-5
J: TRBJ2-3
CDR3: CASSYRAGGSTDTQYF

V: TRBV11-2
J: TRBJ1-1
CDR3: CASSLGIPTGTDTEAFF

V: TRBV5-1
J: TRBJ2-7
CDR3: CASSRSRSLDEQYF

V: TRBV7-9
J: TRBJ2-7
CDR3: CASSQGSAGRRYEQYF

V: TRBV9
J: TRBJ1-6
CDR3: CASSVTGDNSPLHF

V: TRBV4-2
J: TRBJ1-1
CDR3: CASSQGIQGGMNTEAFF

V: TRBV6-6
J: TRBJ1-6
CDR3: CASSSGAYNSPLHF

V: TRBV28
J: TRBJ1-1
CDR3: CASSWTRVNTEAFF

V: TRBV6-6
J: TRBJ1-1
CDR3: CASRQGVEAFF

V: TRBV4-1
J: TRBJ2-5
CDR3: CASSQERPQETQYF

V: TRBV30
J: TRBJ2-1
CDR3: CAWLYGRGRFEQFF

V: TRBV4-2
J: TRBJ2-5
CDR3: CASSPLLAGGTGETQYF

V: TRBV5-6
J: TRBJ1-2
CDR3: CASSGAGTPNYGYTF

V: TRBV7-2
J: TRBJ2-3
CDR3: CASSLSGGSTDTQYF

V: TRBV7-9
J: TRBJ2-1
CDR3: CASSLAGLGRSYNEQFF

V: TRBV27
J: TRBJ1-1
CDR3: CASSLSGTGYTEAFF

V: TRBV18
J: TRBJ2-1
CDR3: CASSPSLNNEQFF

V: TRBV18
J: TRBJ1-1
CDR3: CASSPRTARGTEAFF

V: TRBV5-6
J: TRBJ2-7
CDR3: CASSPGVPGGEQYF